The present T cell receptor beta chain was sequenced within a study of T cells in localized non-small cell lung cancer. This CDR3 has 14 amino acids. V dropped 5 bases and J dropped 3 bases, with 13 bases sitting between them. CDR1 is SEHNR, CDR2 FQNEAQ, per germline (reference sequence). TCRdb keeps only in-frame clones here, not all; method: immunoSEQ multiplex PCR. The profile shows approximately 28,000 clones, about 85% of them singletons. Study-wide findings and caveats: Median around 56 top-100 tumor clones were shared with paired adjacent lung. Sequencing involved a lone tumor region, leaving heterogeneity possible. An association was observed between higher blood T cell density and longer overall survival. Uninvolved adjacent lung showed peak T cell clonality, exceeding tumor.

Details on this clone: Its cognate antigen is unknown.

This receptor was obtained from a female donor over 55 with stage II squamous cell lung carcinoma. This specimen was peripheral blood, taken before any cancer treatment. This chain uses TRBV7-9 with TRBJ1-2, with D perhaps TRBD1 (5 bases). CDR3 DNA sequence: TGTGCCAGCAGCCAAGGGGCGGGGTACTATGGCTACACCTTC. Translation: CASSQGAGYYGYTF.